This TCR beta chain was documented in a study of shared clonotypes between healthy human individuals. It was into CD45RA+ naive and CD45RA-negative memory subsets that the CD4+ cells were split. This CDR3 region has 11 residues. V shed 3 bases and J shed 5 bases, with 5 bases lying between them. Germline V gives CDR1 GTSNPN, CDR2 SVGIG (reference sequence). In the original processing: ImmunoSEQ gave junction-only sequences without quality scores, so filtering differed. The method was immunoSEQ multiplex PCR; TCRdb's version includes in-frame clones alone and lacks a portion of them. Clonal size and the V and J genes are those of that table, whereas D and trimming came from the DNA. The table shows almost 750,000 clones, with 72% occurring only once.

The sample consisted of memory CD4+ T cells sorted from blood. Subset defined: CD45RA-negative fraction. The receptor comes from a woman aged 25 to 45 in good health. The chain is built from TRBV30 and TRBJ2-1, with D unclear. DNA of the CDR3: TGTGCCTGGAGGGGGAACAATGAGCAGTTCTTC. It is translated as CAWRGNNEQFF.